The 9 T cell receptor beta chains below come from one sample, sequenced in a study of blood T cell repertoires in COVID-19 (dated by TCRdb to about 2020). Libraries were prepared through the immunoSEQ multiplex PCR assay. TCRdb took over this immuneACCESS table, retaining in-frame rearrangements with V and J assigned. Such tables are incomplete; in checked studies, under half of the missing clones stem from an unresolved V gene, and the remainder is unexplained. This sample holds about 170,000 clones; around 81% were observed only once. The top ten clonotypes cover roughly 10% of the sample. Source material: peripheral blood. These receptors were taken from a man between 65 and 79 years old with active or convalescent COVID-19.

The V call is TRBV5-1, the J call TRBJ1-2; D possibly corresponds to TRBD1 (6 bases). CDR3 size: 14 residues. V was pared by 2 bases and J by 4 bases, with 12 bases between. Germline CDR1 is SGHRS and CDR2 is YFSETQ. CDR3 amino acids: CASSFWGQGYGYTF. The CDR3 DNA is TGCGCCAGCAGCTTCTGGGGGCAGGGCTATGGCTACACCTTC.

This clone was found a few times. The chain uses TRBV11-2 and TRBJ1-1, with D maybe TRBD1 (5 bases). This CDR3 has 16 amino acids. V lost 8 bases and J lost 0, with 19 bases in between. Per germline, CDR1 SGHAT and CDR2 FQNNGV. The CDR3 here is CASSLLRKGLNTEAFF. The CDR3, as DNA: TGTGCCAGCTCCTTGTTAAGGAAGGGGTTGAACACTGAAGCTTTCTTT.

The CDR3 loop reads CASSSSGLSYEQYF. The CDR3 DNA is TGTGCCAGCAGTTCCTCGGGACTATCCTACGAGCAGTACTTC. The chain joins TRBV28 to TRBJ2-7; 7 nucleotides align to TRBD2. The CDR3 is 14 amino acids. The ends lost 4 bases at V and 1 base at J; junction bases unmatched: 4. Germline V gene lookup returns CDR1 MDHEN and CDR2 SYDVKM.

V usage is TRBV7-9 and J usage is TRBJ1-4; the D gene is possibly TRBD1 (6 bases). The length of the CDR3 is 15 residues. Germline assignment: CDR1 SEHNR and CDR2 FQNEAQ (reference sequence). Trimming left V 3 bases short and J 4 bases short, with 12 bases between. CDR3 region: CASSLGAEFNEKLFF. CDR3 nucleotide sequence: TGTGCCAGCAGCTTGGGGGCAGAGTTTAATGAAAAACTGTTTTTT.

In regard to this clone: This sample includes further DNA sequences coding for the same CDR3. V usage is TRBV19 and J usage is TRBJ1-1; D gene uncertain. This CDR3 is 12 amino acids long. V dropped 3 bases and J dropped 8 bases, with 10 bases sitting between them. The germline V gene encodes CDR1 LNHDA and CDR2 SQIVND (reference sequence). Here the CDR3 DNA reads TGTGCCAGTAGTATCCCCCCGGGAGAAGCTTTCTTT. Its protein is CASSIPPGEAFF.

This CDR3 is CASTASGRGHEQFF. The CDR3 DNA follows: TGTGCCAGCACCGCTAGCGGGAGGGGGCATGAGCAGTTCTTC. The rearrangement uses TRBV6-5 and TRBJ2-1, with 12 bases fitting TRBD2. Germline V gene sequence: CDR1 MNHEY, CDR2 SVGAGI. V shed 7 bases, J shed 8 bases, and the junction held 6 bases outside the gene matches. CDR3 length: 14 residues.

V usage is TRBV27 and J usage is TRBJ2-7; 7 nucleotides line up with TRBD1. The V and J ends lost 6 bases and 5 bases, in that order; junction bases with no gene match: 4. The germline CDR1 and CDR2 sequences are MNHEY and SMNVEV (reference sequence). This CDR3 comprises 12 residues. CDR3 sequence: CASRRQGHEQYF. CDR3 DNA: TGTGCCAGCAGACGACAGGGCCACGAGCAGTACTTC.

The V gene is TRBV18, the J gene TRBJ1-3; D gene ambiguous. Germline loops: CDR1 KGHSH, CDR2 LQKENI. The CDR3 is 16 amino acids. Trimming stripped 4 bases from V and 2 bases from J, with 15 bases between. The CDR3 sequence: CASSHAGTTAGNTIYF. In DNA form, the CDR3 reads TGTGCCAGCTCACACGCGGGCACCACGGCTGGAAACACCATATATTTT.

The V call is TRBV6-6, the J call TRBJ1-5, with 9 bases aligning to TRBD1. This CDR3 has 13 residues. Germline V lookup: CDR1 MNHNY, CDR2 SVGAGI (reference sequence). The ends lost 9 bases at V and 4 bases at J; junction bases unmatched: 4. CDR3 residues: CASAGQGNQPQHF. The CDR3 coding sequence is TGTGCCAGTGCCGGACAGGGGAATCAGCCCCAGCATTTT.